The 6 T cell receptor beta chains listed next were all sequenced from one sample in a study of T cells in Graves' hyperthyroidism and ophthalmopathy. The CDR3 regions of TCR beta were amplified from RNA transcripts. HTBI primers drove first-round RT-PCR of the TCR CDR3. TCRdb reanalysed the multiplex PCR reads using MiXCR and keeps one entry per CDR3 protein. The repertoire consists of almost 350,000 distinct CDR3 sequences, with 15% to 20% occurring once and the leading ten covering roughly 15%. The source material was blood. The receptors shown here come from a woman aged 40 to 50 with Graves' ophthalmopathy.

The chain employs TRBV19 and TRBJ1-1, with 7 bases that match TRBD1. The CDR3 covers 15 residues. Germline V gene data show CDR1 as LNHDA and CDR2 as SQIVND (reference sequence). Trimming took 1 base from V and 4 from J; bases not matched to a gene: 6. The CDR3 is CASSIGGGASTEAFF. CDR3 sequence (DNA): TGTGCCAGTAGTATAGGAGGGGGCGCAAGCACTGAAGCTTTCTTT.

This clonotype was seen ten or more times. This chain links TRBV20-1 with TRBJ1-5; 9 positions agree with TRBD1. The V gene end was trimmed by 2 bases and the J gene end by 7 bases; junction bases not matched to a gene: 6. Germline CDR1 and CDR2: DFQATT and SNEGSKA (reference sequence). This CDR3 contains 14 residues. The CDR3 region has the DNA TGCAGTGCTAGAACTGGGACAGGGAGGCAGCCCCAGCATTTT. Its translation is CSARTGTGRQPQHF.

This clonotype was observed at least ten times. The chain couples TRBV6-1 to TRBJ1-3; 10 bases agree with TRBD1. The germline V gene has CDR1 MNHNS and CDR2 SASEGT. There are 15 residues in the CDR3. V was pared by 6 bases and J by 0 bases, with 2 bases of the junction left unmatched. CDR3 region: CASSGTGVSGNTIYF. Here the CDR3 DNA reads TGTGCCAGCAGCGGGACAGGGGTCTCTGGAAACACCATATATTTT.

The chain has TRBV3-1 and TRBJ1-1; D gene ambiguous. In germline, CDR1 is LGHDT, CDR2 YNNKEL (reference sequence). Trimming removed 7 bases at V and 4 bases at J, with 10 bases between. CDR3 length equals 12 residues. The CDR3 DNA reads TGTGCCAGCACTCGACCAGGCACTGAAGCTTTCTTT. As protein: CASTRPGTEAFF.

This clonotype was picked up many times. CDR3 amino acids: CASRPGTEGGELFF. Written as DNA, the CDR3 is TGTGCCAGCAGACCCGGGACAGAGGGCGGGGAGCTGTTTTTT. The chain carries TRBV28 and TRBJ2-2, with 7 bases aligning to TRBD1. The CDR3 contains 14 residues. With 6 bases clipped from V and 7 bases from J, the junction kept 8 bases outside the gene matches. Per the germline V gene, CDR1 is MDHEN and CDR2 is SYDVKM.

This clonotype was recorded a few times. The V and J genes are TRBV28 and TRBJ2-5; tentative D call: TRBD2 (6 bases). Germline CDR1 is MDHEN and CDR2 is SYDVKM. Trimming left V 5 bases short and J 1 base short, with 14 bases between. The length of the CDR3 is 15 residues. In DNA, the CDR3 is TGTGCCAGCAGTGTCGTCGGAGCGGGCCAAGAGACCCAGTACTTC. It specifies CASSVVGAGQETQYF.